This T cell receptor (beta chain) was obtained from a study of CD8+ T cells in alopecia areata. Study summary: Patients in the treated group were given tofacitinib by mouth, 5 to 10 mg twice a day.

The CDR3 loop spans 14 amino acids. Germline CDR1 SQVTM, CDR2 ANQGSEA. Trimming took 7 bases from V and 4 from J; bases not matched to a gene: 13. Alopecia areata patients provided lesional scalp punch biopsies and peripheral blood. Extraction of RNA preceded its reverse transcription into cDNA, which served as the sequencing template. The protocol was immunoSEQ multiplex PCR, while the TCRdb copy is restricted to in-frame clones and leaves out a portion. The sample has a few hundred thousand clones; roughly two thirds are singletons. The rearrangement uses TRBV29-1 and TRBJ2-7; 7 positions agree with TRBD1. This TCR came from a human donor with alopecia areata. Sequencing used CD4+ T cells sorted from blood, obtained at week 0. CDR3 DNA: TGCAGCGCCTCACTCGGACAGGCGACTTACGAGCAGTACTTC. Residues: CSASLGQATYEQYF.